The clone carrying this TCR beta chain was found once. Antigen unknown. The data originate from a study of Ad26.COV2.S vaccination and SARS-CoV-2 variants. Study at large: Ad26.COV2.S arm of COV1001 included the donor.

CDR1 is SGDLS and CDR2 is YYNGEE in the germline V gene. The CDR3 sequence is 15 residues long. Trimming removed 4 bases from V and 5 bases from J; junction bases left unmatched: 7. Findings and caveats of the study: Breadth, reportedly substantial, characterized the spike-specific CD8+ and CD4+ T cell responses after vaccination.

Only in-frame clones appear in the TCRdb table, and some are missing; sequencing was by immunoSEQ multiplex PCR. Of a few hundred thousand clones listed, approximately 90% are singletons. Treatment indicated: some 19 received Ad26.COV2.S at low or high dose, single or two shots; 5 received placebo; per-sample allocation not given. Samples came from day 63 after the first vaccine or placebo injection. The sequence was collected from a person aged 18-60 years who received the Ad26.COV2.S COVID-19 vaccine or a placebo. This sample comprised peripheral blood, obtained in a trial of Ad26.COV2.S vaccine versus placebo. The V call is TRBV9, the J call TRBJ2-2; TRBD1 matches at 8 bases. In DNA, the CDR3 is TGTGCCAGCAGCCCAGACAGGGGTGATACCGGGGAGCTGTTTTTT. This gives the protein CASSPDRGDTGELFF.